The 12 T cell receptor beta chains given below trace back to one sample, sequenced in a study of blood T cell repertoires in COVID-19. TCRdb's table, derived via immunoSEQ multiplex PCR, lists solely in-frame clones and lacks some. The sample holds 150,000 to 200,000 clones, about 86% seen once. What was sequenced was peripheral blood. The receptors originated from a woman in her twenties or thirties with active or convalescent COVID-19.

The V call is TRBV5-4, the J call TRBJ2-5; D remains ambiguous. V was pared by 4 bases and J by 1 base, with 8 bases between. The length of the CDR3 is 13 residues. Germline CDR1 reads SGHNT; CDR2 reads YYREEE (reference sequence). This chain's CDR3 is CASSVGSQETQYF. In DNA, the CDR3 is TGTGCCAGCAGCGTCGGGTCCCAAGAGACCCAGTACTTC.

The CDR3 is CASSLGLSGNTIYF. The CDR3 nucleotides are TGTGCCAGCAGTTTAGGACTCTCTGGAAACACCATATATTTT. This sequence joins TRBV28 and TRBJ1-3; D uncertain. V lost 2 bases, J lost 0 bases, and 5 bases lay in between. In germline, CDR1 is MDHEN, CDR2 SYDVKM. The CDR3 has 14 amino acids.

CDR3 DNA sequence: TGTGCCAGCAAGACAGGGGGCCTGGGAAGGGATCAGCCCCAGCATTTT. This translates into CASKTGGLGRDQPQHF. V is TRBV27 and J is TRBJ1-5, with 10 bases matching TRBD1. J was trimmed by 5 bases and V by 7 bases; bases with no gene match: 11. CDR3 length equals 16 residues. The germline V gene encodes CDR1 MNHEY and CDR2 SMNVEV (reference sequence).

The V gene is TRBV19, the J gene TRBJ1-1; 7 bases fit TRBD1. CDR1 is LNHDA and CDR2 is SQIVND in the germline V gene (reference sequence). V shed 7 bases and J 5 bases; nucleotides not matched to a gene: 7. The CDR3 length is 13 residues. The CDR3 DNA reads as TGTGCCAGTACCCGACAGGGAAGAACTGAAGCTTTCTTT. Amino acids: CASTRQGRTEAFF.

Only one count was recorded for this clone. The V gene is TRBV5-5, the J gene TRBJ2-5, with a weak D call TRBD2 (7 bases). The CDR3 loop spans 14 amino acids. V gave up 4 bases and J gave up 5 bases, with 15 bases separating them. Germline loops: CDR1 SGHKS, CDR2 YYEKEE (reference sequence). The CDR3 protein is CASSPPGGWETQYF. CDR3 sequence (DNA): TGTGCCAGCAGCCCGCCGGGGGGCTGGGAGACCCAGTACTTC. The full variable domain, in which reference TRBV5-5 and TRBJ2-5 provide the parts outside the CDR3, is DAGVTQSPTHLIKTRGQQVTLRCSPISGHKSVSWYQQVLGQGPQFIFQYYEKEERGRGNFPDRFSARQFPNYSSELNVNALLLGDSALYLCASSPPGGWETQYFGPGTRLLVL.

The gene calls are TRBV4-2 and TRBJ1-2; D call uncertain. Trimming removed 1 base at V and 8 bases at J, with 11 bases between. Germline V gene data show CDR1 as LGHNA and CDR2 as YNFKEQ. CDR3 length equals 13 residues. The CDR3 sequence is CASSQGGRGGYTF. The CDR3 DNA follows: TGTGCCAGCAGCCAAGGCGGGCGAGGCGGCTACACCTTC.

The chain joins TRBV6-1 to TRBJ1-2; D may be TRBD1 (5 bases). Germline lookup yields CDR1 MNHNS and CDR2 SASEGT. The V and J ends lost 0 bases and 4 bases respectively, with 12 bases between them. CDR3 length: 15 amino acids. The CDR3 is CASSEAGGIGYGYTF. The CDR3 coding sequence is TGTGCCAGCAGTGAAGCGGGGGGGATTGGCTATGGCTACACCTTC.

V is TRBV6-5 and J is TRBJ1-1; no clear D. The CDR3 length is 15 residues. Germline assignment: CDR1 MNHEY and CDR2 SVGAGI. The V gene lost 4 bases and the J gene lost 0 bases, with 12 bases spanning the gap. The CDR3 region is CASSSLGSLNTEAFF. CDR3 bases: TGTGCCAGCAGTTCCCTTGGCAGTCTGAACACTGAAGCTTTCTTT.

This chain joins TRBV11-2 and TRBJ2-7; D possibly corresponds to TRBD1 (5 bases). The CDR3 extends over 14 amino acids. The V and J ends lost 1 base and 1 base respectively, with 8 bases between them. CDR1 is SGHAT, CDR2 FQNNGV, per germline. This chain's CDR3 is CASSLGAGSYEQYF. The CDR3 bases are TGTGCCAGCAGCTTAGGGGCAGGGTCCTACGAGCAGTACTTC.

The chain combines TRBV6-1 with TRBJ1-1; no clear D gene. Germline V CDR1 and CDR2: MNHNS, SASEGT. The CDR3 runs to 12 residues. Deletions cut 6 bases from V and 1 base from J, with 6 bases between. In nucleotides, the CDR3 is TGTGCCAGCAGGCACTCGAACACTGAAGCTTTCTTT. This sequence encodes CASRHSNTEAFF.

V is TRBV9 and J is TRBJ2-2; TRBD1 aligns across 7 bases. This CDR3 is 16 amino acids long. V trimming: 1 base; J trimming: 1 base; junction bases outside the gene matches: 4. Looked up from germline, CDR1 is SGDLS and CDR2 is YYNGEE. Written as DNA, the CDR3 is TGTGCCAGCAGCGTAACAGGGACAGTGAACACCGGGGAGCTGTTTTTT. Protein: CASSVTGTVNTGELFF.

The V call is TRBV14, the J call TRBJ1-2; 8 bases are a match to TRBD1. The germline gives CDR1 SGHDN, CDR2 FVKESK. There are 14 residues in the CDR3. V lost 2 bases to trimming and J lost 7 bases; unmatched junction nucleotides: 6. The CDR3 bases are TGTGCCAGCAGCCAAACGGACAGGGCGCGTGGCTACACCTTC. This codes for CASSQTDRARGYTF. The full variable domain, completed using reference TRBV14 and TRBJ1-2, is EAGVTQFPSHSVIEKGQTVTLRCDPISGHDNLYWYRRVMGKEIKFLLHFVKESKQDESGMPNNRFLAERTGGTYSTLKVQPAELEDSGVYFCASSQTDRARGYTFGSGTRLTVV.